These 10 T cell receptor beta chains were sequenced from one sample in a study of T cell repertoires in cytomegalovirus infection. TCRdb processed the reads anew with MiXCR; each CDR3 protein has one entry. Of around 530,000 distinct CDR3 sequences detected, roughly 29% appear once; the ten largest clones hold 13%. Specimen: PBMCs. Receptors originate from a human donor in good health (CMV status not recorded). Some clones in this sample may be carry-over from other donors' samples.

In its sample, this clonotype was seen many times. This sequence joins TRBV7-2 and TRBJ1-1, with TRBD1 identical over 7 bases. Germline V gives CDR1 SGHTA, CDR2 FQGNSA. The CDR3 contains 14 residues. V shed 5 bases and J 5 bases; nucleotides not matched to a gene: 8. This CDR3 is CASSLDRVRTEAFF. In DNA form, the CDR3 reads TGTGCCAGCAGCCTTGACAGGGTGCGGACTGAAGCTTTCTTT.

This clonotype has at least ten counts. The rearrangement uses TRBV6-1 and TRBJ1-5, with D unresolved. V dropped 1 base and J dropped 1 base, with 8 bases sitting between them. The CDR3 consists of 15 residues. Germline CDR1 and CDR2: MNHNS and SASEGT. This chain's CDR3 is CASSEGKLSNQPQHF. CDR3 bases: TGTGCCAGCAGTGAAGGGAAATTGAGCAATCAGCCCCAGCATTTT.

This chain links TRBV6-8 with TRBJ2-2; the D gene is possibly TRBD2 (5 bases). V gave up 0 bases and J gave up 5 bases, with 16 bases separating them. CDR3 size: 17 residues. Looked up from germline, CDR1 is MNHGY and CDR2 is SAAAGT. This CDR3 reads CASSYSTGSVETGELFF. CDR3 bases: TGTGCCAGCAGTTACTCGACCGGTAGCGTAGAAACCGGGGAGCTGTTTTTT.

This clonotype was observed a few times. This sequence joins TRBV10-3 and TRBJ2-3; D not certain. The CDR3 has 14 amino acids. Germline V gives CDR1 ENHRY, CDR2 SYGVKD. Trimming removed 2 bases from V and 0 bases from J, with 6 bases in between. This CDR3 is CAISEDDSTDTQYF. Here the CDR3 DNA reads TGTGCCATCAGTGAGGACGACAGCACAGATACGCAGTATTTT.

This clonotype was detected only a few times. V usage is TRBV2 and J usage is TRBJ1-6; D ambiguous. Per the germline V gene, CDR1 is SNHLY and CDR2 is FYNNEI. V was cut by 1 base and J by 4 bases, with 2 bases left in between. CDR3 size: 13 residues. The CDR3: CASSEEYNSPLHF. The CDR3 DNA is TGTGCCAGCAGTGAAGAATATAATTCACCCCTCCACTTT.

The rearrangement joins TRBV14 to TRBJ1-2, with D possibly being TRBD1 (5 bases). V lost 4 bases and J lost 7, with 13 bases in between. The CDR3 has 13 residues. Germline CDR1 reads SGHDN; CDR2 reads FVKESK. CDR3 sequence (DNA): TGTGCCAGCAGCCCGATGGGGCTCAGTGGCTACACCTTC. Its protein product is CASSPMGLSGYTF. Together with reference TRBV14 and TRBJ1-2, the CDR3 gives the full variable domain: EAGVTQFPSHSVIEKGQTVTLRCDPISGHDNLYWYRRVMGKEIKFLLHFVKESKQDESGMPNNRFLAERTGGTYSTLKVQPAELEDSGVYFCASSPMGLSGYTFGSGTRLTVV.

This clonotype was seen many times. The CDR3 coding sequence is TGTGCCAGCAGCTTCGCCGGACGGGCCAGGGCGGATACGCAGTATTTT. This translates into CASSFAGRARADTQYF. The gene calls are TRBV7-9 and TRBJ2-3; TRBD1 is a possible D gene (5 bases). The CDR3 loop spans 16 amino acids. V dropped 3 bases and J dropped 6 bases, with 19 bases sitting between them. CDR1 and CDR2 (germline): SEHNR, FQNEAQ (reference sequence).

This clonotype appeared once. The genes are TRBV11-1 and TRBJ2-1; 7 nucleotides line up with TRBD2. Germline V gives CDR1 SGHAT, CDR2 FQDESV (reference sequence). This CDR3 is built from 18 residues. J gave up 1 base and V 0 bases, and 9 bases lay outside the gene matches. CDR3 DNA sequence: TGTGCCAGCAGCTTAGCGCTAACCGCGGGAGTGTCCTACAATGAGCAGTTCTTC. This codes for CASSLALTAGVSYNEQFF.

This clonotype showed up many times. The V call is TRBV7-2, the J call TRBJ2-7; 13 positions agree with TRBD2. The CDR3 extends over 18 amino acids. Germline assignment: CDR1 SGHTA and CDR2 FQGNSA. V lost 5 bases and J lost 2; bases outside the gene matches: 12. CDR3 nucleotides: TGTGCCAGCAGCCGGAGCGTGTCGGGACTAGCGGGGACCTACGAGCAGTACGTC. It is translated as CASSRSVSGLAGTYEQYV.

The chain is built from TRBV7-2 and TRBJ1-4, with 8 bases that match TRBD1. CDR1 and CDR2 (germline): SGHTA, FQGNSA. Trimming cost V 4 bases and J 8 bases; bases outside gene matches: 6. This CDR3 contains 14 residues. The CDR3 sequence is CASSSQGAGEKLFF. As DNA, the CDR3 is TGTGCCAGCAGCTCTCAGGGGGCGGGAGAAAAACTGTTTTTT.